These 24 T cell receptor beta chains originate from one sample sequenced in a study of blood T cell repertoires in COVID-19. Method: immunoSEQ multiplex PCR; TCRdb's copy keeps in-frame clones and lacks some. The sample has some 200,000 clones; approximately 85% are singletons. The specimen was peripheral blood. The receptors shown here come from a woman aged 70 to 79 with COVID-19, enrolled during active disease.

The CDR3 loop reads CASSLVGAGATGNYGYTF. DNA of the CDR3: TGTGCCAGCAGCTTGGTGGGGGCAGGGGCGACGGGAAACTATGGCTACACCTTC. The V call is TRBV5-5, the J call TRBJ1-2, with D possibly matching TRBD1 (6 bases). V was trimmed by 0 bases and J by 2 bases, leaving 20 bases between them. There are 18 residues in the CDR3. Germline V gene lookup returns CDR1 SGHKS and CDR2 YYEKEE (reference sequence).

The V call is TRBV29-1, the J call TRBJ2-1; 7 bases are a match to TRBD2. V shed 6 bases, J shed 0 bases, and the junction held 14 bases outside the gene matches. CDR1 and CDR2 (germline): SQVTM, ANQGSEA. This CDR3 region has 17 residues. The CDR3 DNA follows: TGCAGCGTCAGAACCCCTCTAGCGGCCTACTCCTACAATGAGCAGTTCTTC. Translating it yields CSVRTPLAAYSYNEQFF.

This rearrangement joins TRBV25-1 to TRBJ2-3; the match to TRBD2 covers 14 bases. CDR3 length equals 17 residues. CDR1 and CDR2 from the germline V gene are MGHDK and SYGVNS. The V gene end was trimmed by 4 bases and the J gene end by 6 bases; junction bases not matched to a gene: 9. CDR3 coding DNA: TGTGCCAGCAGTGCTCCGACTAGCGGGAGGGCCAGGGATACGCAGTATTTT. This codes for CASSAPTSGRARDTQYF.

The CDR3 protein is CASSPTGLKGYTF. The CDR3 DNA is TGTGCCAGCAGTCCGACAGGGCTAAAAGGCTACACCTTC. The chain has TRBV6-5 and TRBJ1-2, with TRBD1 identical over 7 bases. This CDR3 is built from 13 residues. Unmatched junction bases numbered 8, after V lost 5 bases and J lost 8 bases. Germline values: CDR1 MNHEY, CDR2 SVGAGI.

This clone was detected once. This chain links TRBV11-2 with TRBJ1-1, with a tentative D call TRBD1 (6 bases). V was shortened by 2 bases and J by 4 bases, with 14 bases between the two germline ends. The V gene's germline CDR1 is SGHAT and CDR2 FQNNGV. The CDR3 contains 15 residues. CDR3 sequence (DNA): TGTGCCAGCAGCTTATTGGGGGGGCCGGGCACTGAAGCTTTCTTT. Translating it yields CASSLLGGPGTEAFF.

The chain links TRBV5-8 to TRBJ1-1, with D possibly TRBD1 on 6 matching bases. The CDR3 length is 12 residues. Per germline, CDR1 SGHTS and CDR2 YDEGEE. Trimming removed 2 bases at V and 4 bases at J, with 6 bases between. In nucleotides, the CDR3 is TGTGCCAGCAGCTTCAGGGGCACTGAAGCTTTCTTT. Its translation is CASSFRGTEAFF.

Only one count was recorded for this clone. The chain recombines TRBV13 with TRBJ1-1, with D perhaps matching TRBD1 (6 bases). Germline V gives CDR1 PRHDT, CDR2 FYEKMQ (reference sequence). V gave up 3 bases and J gave up 7 bases, with 27 bases separating them. The CDR3 contains 18 residues. CDR3 DNA sequence: TGTGCCAGCAGCTTGGTAGGTGGGGCAGGGGCCTTTTCCCATGAAGCTTTCTTT. It codes for CASSLVGGAGAFSHEAFF.

The V gene is TRBV18, the J gene TRBJ2-1; perhaps TRBD2 as D (6 bases). V was cut by 5 bases and J by 2 bases, with 13 bases left in between. Germline V gene sequence: CDR1 KGHSH, CDR2 LQKENI. The CDR3 loop spans 15 amino acids. CDR3 nucleotides: TGTGCCAGCTCAAGCCGGGACTGGACCTACAATGAGCAGTTCTTC. It is translated as CASSSRDWTYNEQFF.

The V gene is TRBV6-5, the J gene TRBJ1-1; 7 nucleotides line up with TRBD1. This CDR3 has 16 amino acids. After removal of 2 bases from V and 0 bases from J, the junction contained 6 bases not matched to a gene. CDR1 and CDR2 (germline): MNHEY, SVGAGI. CDR3 bases: TGTGCCAGCAGTTACACCGAGGACAGGTTGAACACTGAAGCTTTCTTT. Translated: CASSYTEDRLNTEAFF.

This clone has only one observation. The chain carries TRBV15 and TRBJ1-5, with 7 bases that match TRBD1. This CDR3 spans 16 amino acids. In germline, CDR1 is LNHNV, CDR2 YYDKDF (reference sequence). Trimming cost V 3 bases and J 4 bases; bases outside gene matches: 9. Here the CDR3 reads CATSSGLGQLNQPQHF. As DNA, the CDR3 is TGTGCCACCAGCAGTGGACTGGGACAGCTTAATCAGCCCCAGCATTTT.

The gene calls are TRBV4-2 and TRBJ2-3; no clear D gene. CDR1 and CDR2 from the germline V gene are LGHNA and YNFKEQ. The CDR3 runs to 17 residues. V dropped 0 bases and J dropped 0 bases, with 13 bases sitting between them. The CDR3 bases are TGTGCCAGCAGCCAAGAGGTGGCAACCATTAGCACAGATACGCAGTATTTT. Translation gives CASSQEVATISTDTQYF.

The CDR3 bases are TGTGCCAGCAGTGATAGTGGTCCCTACAATGAGCAGTTCTTC. It codes for CASSDSGPYNEQFF. V is TRBV6-1 and J is TRBJ2-1; D is uncertain. The CDR3 contains 14 residues. V lost 3 bases and J lost 2, with 8 bases in between. Germline values: CDR1 MNHNS, CDR2 SASEGT.

This chain joins TRBV11-2 and TRBJ1-4, with 7 bases identical to TRBD1. The J segment lost 4 bases and the V segment lost 2 bases, leaving 4 bases of the junction unmatched. CDR3 length: 15 residues. Per the germline V gene, CDR1 is SGHAT and CDR2 is FQNNGV. CDR3 nucleotide sequence: TGTGCCAGCAGCTTACGGGGACAGTTTAATGAAAAACTGTTTTTT. As protein: CASSLRGQFNEKLFF.

The rearrangement uses TRBV15 and TRBJ1-4; 10 bases line up with TRBD1. V trimming: 5 bases; J trimming: 3 bases; junction bases outside the gene matches: 12. CDR1 is LNHNV, CDR2 YYDKDF, per germline (reference sequence). The CDR3 loop spans 18 amino acids. The CDR3 reads CATSGQWTGGNSNEKLFF. In nucleotides, the CDR3 is TGTGCCACCAGCGGCCAATGGACAGGGGGTAATTCTAATGAAAAACTGTTTTTT.

The chain is built from TRBV2 and TRBJ1-1, with D possibly being TRBD1 (6 bases). In germline, CDR1 is SNHLY, CDR2 FYNNEI. This CDR3 has 14 amino acids. Trimming took 4 bases from V and 4 from J, leaving 13 bases between them. CDR3: CASSVTGSLTEAFF. The CDR3 nucleotides are TGTGCCAGCAGTGTGACAGGTAGCCTCACTGAAGCTTTCTTT.

This rearrangement joins TRBV2 to TRBJ1-4; D remains ambiguous. Deletions cut 2 bases from V and 4 bases from J, with 11 bases between. The CDR3 consists of 15 residues. CDR1 is SNHLY and CDR2 is FYNNEI in the germline V gene. CDR3 bases: TGTGCCAGCAGTGAAACCCGCGGATATAATGAAAAACTGTTTTTT. The encoded protein is CASSETRGYNEKLFF.

The V gene is TRBV19, the J gene TRBJ1-6, with 10 bases matching TRBD1. The V segment lost 2 bases and the J segment 8 bases; nucleotides outside the gene matches: 12. The V gene's germline CDR1 is LNHDA and CDR2 SQIVND (reference sequence). The CDR3 is 18 residues long. The CDR3, as DNA: TGTGCCAGTAGTATATCGGGACAGGGGATCTTTGGGGATTCACCCCTCCACTTT. Residues: CASSISGQGIFGDSPLHF.

The chain recombines TRBV7-8 with TRBJ1-2; the match to TRBD1 covers 7 bases. Germline assignment: CDR1 SGHVS and CDR2 FQNEAQ. The CDR3 covers 15 residues. V was pared by 5 bases and J by 3 bases, with 9 bases of the junction left unmatched. The CDR3 spells CASSAHGQADYGYTF. The DNA of the CDR3 is TGTGCCAGCAGCGCTCATGGACAGGCAGACTATGGCTACACCTTC.

As for this clone: The sample holds other DNA sequences that translate to the same CDR3. The rearrangement links TRBV19 to TRBJ1-2, with 7 bases matching TRBD1. Germline CDR1 LNHDA, CDR2 SQIVND (reference sequence). J gave up 2 bases and V 5 bases, and 5 bases lay outside the gene matches. The CDR3 contains 14 residues. In DNA, the CDR3 is TGTGCCAGTAGTCCCATGACAGGGAACTATGGCTACACCTTC. As protein: CASSPMTGNYGYTF.

Only one count was recorded for this clone. The chain links TRBV19 to TRBJ1-1; the D is unclear. The germline gives CDR1 LNHDA, CDR2 SQIVND (reference sequence). The ends were cut back, 10 bases at V and 1 base at J, with 16 bases in the middle. The CDR3 totals 14 residues. The CDR3 protein is CATQVRAANTEAFF. CDR3 nucleotides: TGTGCCACTCAGGTTAGAGCAGCGAACACTGAAGCTTTCTTT.

This chain connects TRBV6-2 or TRBV6-3 to TRBJ2-2; TRBD1 matches 7 bases. Trimming took 6 bases from V and 7 from J; bases not matched to a gene: 11. This CDR3 comprises 15 residues. Germline CDR1 reads MNHEY; CDR2 reads SVGEGT. The CDR3 DNA follows: TGTGCCAGCAGCCTAGGCACAGGGGTTGTCGGGGAGCTGTTTTTT. Its translation: CASSLGTGVVGELFF.

J is TRBJ2-1 and V is TRBV13; D is possibly TRBD2 (6 bases). The CDR3 has 16 amino acids. From germline, CDR1 is PRHDT and CDR2 FYEKMQ (reference sequence). The V end was cut by 5 bases, the J end by 0 bases, with 14 bases between. As DNA, the CDR3 is TGTGCCAGCAGCCCTAGGGACGGGAGCTCCTACAATGAGCAGTTCTTC. As protein: CASSPRDGSSYNEQFF.

V gene TRBV4-2 combines with J gene TRBJ1-1; D not resolved. V was trimmed by 0 bases and J by 1 base, leaving 18 bases between them. Looked up from germline, CDR1 is LGHNA and CDR2 is YNFKEQ. This CDR3 spans 18 amino acids. The CDR3 here is CASSQDQIPGVGNTEAFF. In DNA form, the CDR3 reads TGTGCCAGCAGCCAAGATCAGATCCCCGGGGTGGGGAACACTGAAGCTTTCTTT.

V is TRBV7-9 and J is TRBJ1-1; no clear D gene. This CDR3 contains 17 residues. Germline V CDR1 and CDR2: SEHNR, FQNEAQ (reference sequence). The ends were cut back, 3 bases at V and 2 bases at J, with 19 bases in the middle. The CDR3 loop is CASSFGGPVDSNTEAFF. In DNA, the CDR3 is TGTGCCAGCAGCTTCGGAGGTCCGGTAGACTCTAACACTGAAGCTTTCTTT.